Listed below are T cell receptor beta chains from one sample, sequenced in a study of cytomegalovirus exposure and HLA in healthy donors. This table comes from immunoSEQ multiplex PCR, and its TCRdb copy is limited to in-frame clones, with some not included. The sample carries fewer than 45,000 clones, 80% recorded once. Sequenced sample: PBMCs. These receptors came from a male donor in good health and CMV-seronegative. Both conserved end residues are part of each CDR3. A D gene is named only where the DNA matches it firmly. Some rows have no size entry. The others give once, few or many, or a class for an expanded clone.

clone_size	d_call	v_call	j_call	cdr3_aa	cdr3_nt
-	TRBD1	TRBV6-1	TRBJ1-4	CASSEPEVWPGGYEKLFF	TGTGCCAGCAGTGAACCGGAGGTATGGCCAGGGGGATATGAAAAACTGTTTTTT
-	-	TRBV28	TRBJ2-5	CASSIPRGEMETQYF	TGTGCCAGCTCCATCCCGCGGGGTGAGATGGAGACCCAGTACTTC
-	TRBD1	TRBV12-5	TRBJ1-5	CASGLVQGTVEGSNQPQHF	TGTGCTAGTGGTTTGGTACAGGGGACTGTCGAGGGTAGCAATCAGCCCCAGCATTTT
-	-	TRBV2	TRBJ1-1	CASSSTENTEAFF	TGTGCCAGCAGTTCAACAGAGAACACTGAAGCTTTCTTT
-	TRBD1	TRBV2	TRBJ2-2	CASRDRETYGELFF	TGTGCCAGCAGGGACAGGGAGACCTACGGGGAGCTGTTTTTT
-	TRBD1	TRBV30	TRBJ1-5	CAWSPGQGWSQPQHF	TGTGCCTGGAGCCCCGGACAGGGGTGGAGTCAGCCCCAGCATTTT
-	-	TRBV5-1	TRBJ2-2	CASSSTITATGELFF	TGCGCCAGCAGCTCAACAATTACAGCCACCGGGGAGCTGTTTTTT
-	-	TRBV28	TRBJ1-5	CASKRQDSNQPQHF	TGTGCCAGCAAACGACAGGACAGCAATCAGCCCCAGCATTTT
-	-	TRBV15	TRBJ2-1	CATSREVVGLYNEQFF	TGTGCCACCAGCAGAGAAGTTGTGGGACTCTACAATGAGCAGTTCTTC
-	-	TRBV29-1	TRBJ1-1	CSVEGHHLHTEAFF	TGCAGCGTTGAGGGACACCACTTACACACTGAAGCTTTCTTT
few	TRBD2	TRBV5-8	TRBJ2-3	CASSLGLAASTDTQYF	TGTGCCAGCAGCTTGGGACTAGCGGCTAGCACAGATACGCAGTATTTT
-	-	TRBV2	TRBJ1-1	CASYRDTEAFF	TGTGCCAGCTACCGGGACACTGAAGCTTTCTTT
-	TRBD2	TRBV10-3	TRBJ2-3	CAISERLAGASTDTQYF	TGTGCCATCAGTGAACGGCTAGCGGGGGCTAGCACAGATACGCAGTATTTT
-	-	TRBV28	TRBJ1-1	CASSISGSWGRRDTEAFF	TGTGCCAGCAGTATATCCGGTAGTTGGGGAAGGCGGGACACTGAAGCTTTCTTT
-	-	TRBV5-4	TRBJ2-3	CASSPRGSDTQYF	TGTGCCAGCAGCCCAAGGGGGAGTGATACGCAGTATTTT
-	-	TRBV2	TRBJ1-4	CASSEIGRSGEKLFF	TGTGCCAGCAGTGAAATAGGGAGGAGCGGTGAAAAACTGTTTTTT
once	-	TRBV11-2	TRBJ1-1	CASRGAPGVSFWANTEAFF	TGTGCCAGCAGGGGAGCACCAGGGGTTAGTTTCTGGGCTAACACTGAAGCTTTCTTT
-	-	TRBV28	TRBJ2-2	CASSPWTVTNTGELFF	TGTGCCAGCAGTCCTTGGACAGTCACGAACACCGGGGAGCTGTTTTTT
-	-	TRBV30	TRBJ2-2	CAWDSGSTGELFF	TGTGCCTGGGACAGCGGGTCCACCGGGGAGCTGTTTTTT
-	TRBD1	TRBV30	TRBJ2-2	CAFAAPGQGAPGELFF	TGTGCCTTCGCAGCCCCGGGACAGGGGGCCCCCGGGGAGCTGTTTTTT
-	TRBD1	TRBV11-3	TRBJ2-7	CASSLSSRGHEQYF	TGTGCCAGCAGCTTATCGTCCAGGGGGCACGAGCAGTACTTC
-	-	TRBV11-2	TRBJ1-1	CASSPGVNTEAFF	TGTGCCAGCAGTCCAGGGGTGAACACTGAAGCTTTCTTT
-	TRBD1	TRBV19	TRBJ2-1	CASSGRDRGGNEQFF	TGTGCCAGTAGCGGCCGGGACAGGGGTGGCAATGAGCAGTTCTTC
few	TRBD1	TRBV19	TRBJ1-5	CASSASTGGGKPQHF	TGTGCCAGTAGTGCCTCGACAGGGGGCGGGAAGCCCCAGCATTTT
-	TRBD1	TRBV5-3	TRBJ2-6	CARSLSNRGPGANVLTF	TGTGCCAGAAGCTTAAGCAACAGGGGGCCTGGGGCCAACGTCCTGACTTTC
medium-sized	-	TRBV6-1	TRBJ1-5	CASRDTVYSNQPQHF	TGTGCCAGCAGGGACACAGTTTATAGCAATCAGCCCCAGCATTTT
-	TRBD1	TRBV7-6	TRBJ2-5	CASSLAGTGGFETQYF	TGTGCCAGCAGCTTAGCAGGGACAGGGGGTTTCGAGACCCAGTACTTC
-	-	TRBV6-5	TRBJ2-5	CASSRVLGQTQYF	TGTGCCAGCAGCCGGGTTCTGGGGCAGACCCAGTACTTC
-	TRBD2	TRBV29-1	TRBJ2-1	CSVEGGSYNEQFF	TGCAGCGTTGAGGGGGGGTCCTACAATGAGCAGTTCTTC
-	-	TRBV30	TRBJ1-6	CAWTPGAASPLHF	TGTGCCTGGACCCCAGGGGCGGCATCACCCCTCCACTTT
-	-	TRBV19	TRBJ2-7	CASSIESRGSYEQYF	TGTGCCAGTAGTATAGAATCTAGAGGGAGTTACGAGCAGTACTTC
-	-	TRBV29-1	TRBJ1-2	CSVERGQYGYTF	TGCAGCGTTGAAAGGGGCCAGTATGGCTACACCTTC
-	TRBD1	TRBV5-5	TRBJ1-4	CASSEGTGGANEKLFF	TGTGCCAGCAGCGAGGGAACAGGGGGAGCTAATGAAAAACTGTTTTTT
few	-	TRBV5-1	TRBJ2-1	CASSLGGGMIVDEQFF	TGCGCCAGCAGCCTGGGAGGGGGTATGATCGTGGATGAGCAGTTCTTC
-	-	TRBV5-1	TRBJ1-6	CASSLGGVSNYSPLHF	TGCGCCAGCAGCTTGGGGGGCGTTTCAAACTACTCACCCCTCCACTTT
-	-	TRBV7-9	TRBJ1-1	CASSFVRDGEAFF	TGTGCCAGCAGTTTCGTCCGGGATGGTGAAGCTTTCTTT
-	-	TRBV18	TRBJ1-1	CASSLLNTEAFF	TGTGCCAGCTCGCTATTGAACACTGAAGCTTTCTTT
-	-	TRBV4-1	TRBJ1-5	CASSYRRPQHF	TGCGCCAGCAGCTACCGGAGGCCCCAGCATTTT